The 22 T cell receptor beta chains below all came from one sample that was sequenced in a study of blood T cell repertoires in COVID-19. Generated by immunoSEQ multiplex PCR, the TCRdb table keeps only in-frame clones and is missing some. The data contain around 250,000 clones, around 90% of them singletons. Sequenced input: peripheral blood. These receptors were obtained from a woman in her 70s with active or convalescent COVID-19.

V gene TRBV3-1 (or the pseudogene TRBV3-2) combines with J gene TRBJ1-2; D is possibly TRBD1 (6 bases). The CDR3 covers 14 residues. Germline loops: CDR1 LGHDT, CDR2 YNNKEL (reference sequence). Trimming removed 3 bases at V and 0 bases at J, with 8 bases between. CDR3: CASSQRGSNYGYTF. CDR3 bases: TGTGCCAGCAGCCAGAGGGGGTCTAACTATGGCTACACCTTC.

The V and J genes are TRBV29-1 and TRBJ1-3, with D possibly matching TRBD1 (5 bases). This CDR3 contains 14 residues. Trimming left V 8 bases short and J 1 base short, with 15 bases between. Per germline, CDR1 SQVTM and CDR2 ANQGSEA. The CDR3 DNA follows: TGCAGCATGACAGTCACGCTATCTGGAAACACCATATATTTT. Protein product: CSMTVTLSGNTIYF.

The rearrangement uses TRBV20-1 and TRBJ1-3, with D perhaps matching TRBD1 (6 bases). This CDR3 is 11 amino acids long. V was pared by 4 bases and J by 10 bases, with 11 bases between. Per the germline V gene, CDR1 is DFQATT and CDR2 is SNEGSKA (reference sequence). The CDR3 here is CSAILQGTIYF. DNA for the CDR3: TGCAGTGCTATATTGCAGGGGACCATATATTTT.

The rearrangement links TRBV5-8 to TRBJ2-7; D is possibly TRBD1 (6 bases). The CDR3 is 13 residues long. Trimming removed 7 bases at V and 0 bases at J, with 11 bases between. The V gene's germline CDR1 is SGHTS and CDR2 YDEGEE. CDR3 DNA sequence: TGTGCCAGCTTTGGACAGCCCTCCTACGAGCAGTACTTC. It translates to CASFGQPSYEQYF.

The chain has TRBV3-1 (or the pseudogene TRBV3-2) and TRBJ1-5; D not resolved. Germline V gene data show CDR1 as LGHDT and CDR2 as YNNKEL (reference sequence). Trimming pared 1 base from V and 6 bases from J, leaving 10 bases between. There are 14 residues in the CDR3. In DNA, the CDR3 is TGTGCCAGCAGCCAAGGGCCGGGAGCTCAGCCCCAGCATTTT. Translated, it gives CASSQGPGAQPQHF.

The chain recombines TRBV6-5 with TRBJ1-1; D possibly corresponds to TRBD1 (6 bases). With 6 bases removed from V and 5 bases from J, the gap between germline ends came to 19 bases. Germline CDR1 and CDR2: MNHEY and SVGAGI. This CDR3 comprises 15 residues. The CDR3 here is CASRPRGYQGTEAFF. In DNA form, the CDR3 reads TGTGCCAGCAGGCCCCGGGGATACCAGGGGACTGAAGCTTTCTTT.

This chain links TRBV7-8 with TRBJ2-5, with a weak D call TRBD2 (5 bases). The CDR3 has 15 amino acids. Germline values: CDR1 SGHVS, CDR2 FQNEAQ. The V end lost 3 bases, the J end lost 5 bases, and 16 bases lay between the germline ends. The CDR3 protein is CASSFPGTRPETQYF. The CDR3 nucleotides are TGTGCCAGCAGCTTTCCGGGAACTCGGCCGGAGACCCAGTACTTC.

The V gene is TRBV19, the J gene TRBJ2-5; 10 bases line up with TRBD1. Germline-derived CDR1 and CDR2 are LNHDA and SQIVND (reference sequence). The V and J ends lost 5 bases and 4 bases, in that order; junction bases with no gene match: 7. There are 15 residues in the CDR3. CDR3 amino acids: CASSLGGQGSETQYF. The CDR3 DNA sequence: TGTGCCAGTAGTCTCGGGGGACAGGGGTCAGAGACCCAGTACTTC.

This chain links TRBV2 with TRBJ1-6; unclear D gene. Germline lookup yields CDR1 SNHLY and CDR2 FYNNEI. The V gene lost 0 bases and the J gene lost 4 bases, with 7 bases spanning the gap. The CDR3 runs 15 residues. CDR3 in DNA: TGTGCCAGCAGTGAAGCACAACAGTATAATTCACCCCTCCACTTT. Amino acid sequence: CASSEAQQYNSPLHF. Variable domain in full (rest from reference TRBV2 and TRBJ1-6): EPEVTQTPSHQVTQMGQEVILRCVPISNHLYFYWYRQILGQKVEFLVSFYNNEISEKSEIFDDQFSVERPDGSNFTLKIRSTKLEDSAMYFCASSEAQQYNSPLHFGNGTRLTVT.

This clone was observed a handful of times. The chain couples TRBV9 to TRBJ1-5; D remains ambiguous. The ends were cut back, 0 bases at V and 7 bases at J, with 14 bases in the middle. The CDR3 covers 15 residues. Germline V lookup: CDR1 SGDLS, CDR2 YYNGEE. The CDR3 here is CASSVAPLSGQPQHF. CDR3 sequence (DNA): TGTGCCAGCAGCGTAGCTCCACTGTCGGGACAGCCCCAGCATTTT.

The J gene is TRBJ1-4, the V gene TRBV4-3; 9 bases are shared with TRBD1. CDR3 length: 15 amino acids. The V and J ends lost 2 bases and 8 bases, in that order; junction bases with no gene match: 6. The V gene's germline CDR1 is LGHNA and CDR2 YSLEER. CDR3 sequence reads: CASSQNNGQGEKLFF. CDR3 coding DNA: TGCGCCAGCAGCCAAAATAATGGACAGGGGGAAAAACTGTTTTTT.

The chain recombines TRBV7-2 with TRBJ2-7; D perhaps matches TRBD2 (5 bases). The V gene's germline CDR1 is SGHTA and CDR2 FQGNSA. This CDR3 is built from 15 residues. V was clipped by 1 base and J by 6 bases, with 16 bases between them. This CDR3 is CASSLGELDFAEQYF. CDR3 coding DNA: TGTGCCAGCAGCTTAGGGGAGCTTGACTTCGCCGAGCAGTACTTC. Combining the CDR3 with reference TRBV7-2 and TRBJ2-7 gives the whole variable domain GAGVSQSPSNKVTEKGKDVELRCDPISGHTALYWYRQSLGQGLEFLIYFQGNSAPDKSGLPSDRFSAERTGGSVSTLTIQRTQQEDSAVYLCASSLGELDFAEQYFGPGTRLTVT.

The sample holds a few counts of this clone. The chain links TRBV6-1 to TRBJ1-2; D gene uncertain. This CDR3 comprises 14 residues. The germline V gene has CDR1 MNHNS and CDR2 SASEGT. Between the trimmed V and J ends, which lost 2 bases and 2 bases, there was a span of 9 bases. The CDR3 region is CASSEMSTNYGYTF. In DNA form, the CDR3 reads TGTGCCAGCAGTGAAATGAGCACCAACTATGGCTACACCTTC.

This chain uses TRBV11-2 with TRBJ1-6; D is uncertain. CDR1 is SGHAT and CDR2 is FQNNGV in the germline V gene. V lost 0 bases to trimming and J lost 9 bases, with 9 bases between them. CDR3 length: 14 residues. CDR3 nucleotide sequence: TGTGCCAGCAGCTTAGAATCACTTCTTTCACCCCTCCACTTT. Translating gives CASSLESLLSPLHF.

This chain joins TRBV6-5 and TRBJ2-7; a weak D match, TRBD2 (6 bases). The CDR3 totals 13 residues. Trimming left V 5 bases short and J 6 bases short, with 14 bases between. Germline-derived CDR1 and CDR2 are MNHEY and SVGAGI. The CDR3 DNA reads TGTGCCAGCAGTAGGGACTTCGGCGGCGAGCAGTACTTC. Amino acid sequence: CASSRDFGGEQYF.

The CDR3, as DNA: TGTGCCAGCACCGCAGGGTTGGGGATGAACACTGAAGCTTTCTTT. This codes for CASTAGLGMNTEAFF. The V call is TRBV7-2, the J call TRBJ1-1; tentatively, D is TRBD1 (5 bases). V shed 7 bases and J shed 0 bases, with 15 bases lying between them. The germline gives CDR1 SGHTA, CDR2 FQGNSA. This CDR3 has 15 amino acids.

The chain's CDR3 is CASSVQGVLTGELFF. The CDR3 bases are TGTGCCAGCAGTGTACAGGGGGTCCTTACCGGGGAGCTGTTTTTT. This chain links TRBV25-1 with TRBJ2-2; 8 bases line up with TRBD1. V lost 4 bases to trimming and J lost 5 bases; unmatched junction nucleotides: 6. The V gene's germline CDR1 is MGHDK and CDR2 SYGVNS. There are 15 residues in the CDR3.

This chain links TRBV6-5 with TRBJ1-6; weak D call: TRBD1 (6 bases). Germline V lookup: CDR1 MNHEY, CDR2 SVGAGI. There are 14 residues in the CDR3. Trimming shortened V by 10 bases and J by 5 bases, and 15 bases separated the two germline ends. DNA for the CDR3: TGTGCCACCCGAAACAGGGTAGATAATTCACCCCTCCACTTT. It codes for CATRNRVDNSPLHF.

DNA for the CDR3: TGTGCCACCAGTGACTCCCCGGACAGGGGCTATGGCTACACCTTC. As protein: CATSDSPDRGYGYTF. The chain uses TRBV24-1 and TRBJ1-2, with 9 bases identical to TRBD1. The CDR3 is 15 residues long. CDR1 and CDR2 (germline): KGHDR, SFDVKD. The ends lost 4 bases at V and 4 bases at J; junction bases unmatched: 6.

The V gene is TRBV19, the J gene TRBJ2-2, with D perhaps matching TRBD2 (5 bases). The CDR3 extends over 15 amino acids. Germline loops: CDR1 LNHDA, CDR2 SQIVND (reference sequence). V gave up 1 base and J gave up 0 bases, with 6 bases separating them. The CDR3 DNA reads TGTGCCAGTAGTATAGCGGGAACGAACACCGGGGAGCTGTTTTTT. Translating it yields CASSIAGTNTGELFF.

The chain joins TRBV7-2 to TRBJ1-3; 10 bases are shared with TRBD1. CDR1 and CDR2 from the germline V gene are SGHTA and FQGNSA. This CDR3 has 16 residues. Unmatched junction bases numbered 8, after V lost 4 bases and J lost 5 bases. The CDR3 DNA follows: TGTGCCAGCAGCTCGTTAGTGGGACAGGGGAGAAACACCATATATTTT. As protein: CASSSLVGQGRNTIYF.

This clone was counted a few times. The chain joins TRBV7-3 to TRBJ2-2, with 11 nucleotides matching TRBD1. This CDR3 has 17 amino acids. Germline CDR1 SGHTA, CDR2 FQGTGA. Losses at the gene ends were 2 bases for V and 7 bases for J; bases not matched to a gene: 9. CDR3 amino acids: CASSLLGGTGGIGELFF. In DNA, the CDR3 is TGTGCCAGCAGCTTACTAGGCGGGACAGGGGGAATCGGGGAGCTGTTTTTT.